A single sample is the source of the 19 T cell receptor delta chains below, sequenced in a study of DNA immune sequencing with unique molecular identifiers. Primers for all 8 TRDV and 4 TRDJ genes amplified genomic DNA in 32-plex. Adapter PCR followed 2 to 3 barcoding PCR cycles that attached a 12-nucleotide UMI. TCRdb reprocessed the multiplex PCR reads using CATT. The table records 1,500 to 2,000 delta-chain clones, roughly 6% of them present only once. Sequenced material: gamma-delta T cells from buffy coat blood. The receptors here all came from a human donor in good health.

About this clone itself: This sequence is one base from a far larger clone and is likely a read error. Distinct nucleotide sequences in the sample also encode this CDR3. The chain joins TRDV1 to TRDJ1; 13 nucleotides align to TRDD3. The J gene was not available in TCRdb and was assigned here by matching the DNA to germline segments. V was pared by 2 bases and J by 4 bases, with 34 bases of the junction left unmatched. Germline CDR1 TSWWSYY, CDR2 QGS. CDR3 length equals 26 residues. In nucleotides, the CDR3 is TGTGCTCTTGGGGAATCGGCCCCCTACCACCCCCCCCACTGGGGGATACGCGGCATACCTCTCGATAAACTCATCTTT. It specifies CALGESAPYHPPHWGIRGIPLDKLIF.

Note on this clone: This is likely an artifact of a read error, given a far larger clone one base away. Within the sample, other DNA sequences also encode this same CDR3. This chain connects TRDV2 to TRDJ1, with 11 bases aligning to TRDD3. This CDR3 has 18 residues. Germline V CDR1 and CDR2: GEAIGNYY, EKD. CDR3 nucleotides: TGTGCCTGTGACGATCTTGGGGGATACGCGGGTTTCACCGATAAACTTATCTTT. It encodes CACDDLGGYAGFTDKLIF.

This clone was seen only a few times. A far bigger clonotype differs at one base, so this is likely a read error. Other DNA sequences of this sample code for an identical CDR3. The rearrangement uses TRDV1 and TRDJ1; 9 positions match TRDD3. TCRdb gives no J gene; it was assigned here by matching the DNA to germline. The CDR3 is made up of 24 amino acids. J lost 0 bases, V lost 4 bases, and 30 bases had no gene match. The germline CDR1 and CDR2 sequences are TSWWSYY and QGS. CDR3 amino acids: CALGVSPLGPGDTSTPPYTDKLIF. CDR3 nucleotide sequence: TGTGCTCTTGGGGTGTCCCCCCTTGGCCCTGGGGATACGAGTACCCCACCGTACACCGATAAACTCATCTTT.

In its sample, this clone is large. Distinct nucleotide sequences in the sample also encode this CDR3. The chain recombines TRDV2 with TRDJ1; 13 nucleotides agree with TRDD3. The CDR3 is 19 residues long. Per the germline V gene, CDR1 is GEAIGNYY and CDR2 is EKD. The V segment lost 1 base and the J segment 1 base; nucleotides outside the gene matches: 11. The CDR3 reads CACDTLLGDTLEATDKLIF. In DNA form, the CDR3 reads TGTGCCTGTGACACTCTACTGGGGGATACGCTGGAAGCCACCGATAAACTCATCTTT.

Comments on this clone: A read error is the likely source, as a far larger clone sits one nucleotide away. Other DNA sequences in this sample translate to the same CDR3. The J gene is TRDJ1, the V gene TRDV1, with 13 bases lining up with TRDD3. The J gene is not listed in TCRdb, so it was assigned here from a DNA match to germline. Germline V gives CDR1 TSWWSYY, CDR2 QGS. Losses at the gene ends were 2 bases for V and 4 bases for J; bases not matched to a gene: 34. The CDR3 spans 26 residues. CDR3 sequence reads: CALGESAPYHPPHWGIRGIPLDKLIF. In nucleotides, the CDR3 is TGTGCTCTTGGGGAATCGGCGCCCTACCACCCCCCTCACTGGGGGATACGCGGCATACCTCTCGATAAACTCATCTTT.

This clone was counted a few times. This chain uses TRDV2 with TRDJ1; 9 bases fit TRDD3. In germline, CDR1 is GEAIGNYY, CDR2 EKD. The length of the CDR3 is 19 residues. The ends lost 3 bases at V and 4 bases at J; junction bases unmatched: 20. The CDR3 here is CACDLLGGLGDSSIDKLIF. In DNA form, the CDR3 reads TGTGCCTGTGACCTATTAGGAGGACTGGGGGACTCCTCGATCGATAAACTCATCTTT.

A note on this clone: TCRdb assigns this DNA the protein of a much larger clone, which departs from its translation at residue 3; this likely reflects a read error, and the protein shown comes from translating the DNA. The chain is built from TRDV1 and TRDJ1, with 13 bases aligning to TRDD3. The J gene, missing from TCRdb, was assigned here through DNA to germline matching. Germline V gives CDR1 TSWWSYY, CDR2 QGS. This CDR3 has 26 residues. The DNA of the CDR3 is TGTGCTTTTGGGGAATCGGCCCCCTACCACCCCCCTCACTGGGGGATACGCGGCATACCTCTCGATAAACTCATCTTT. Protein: CAFGESAPYHPPHWGIRGIPLDKLIF.

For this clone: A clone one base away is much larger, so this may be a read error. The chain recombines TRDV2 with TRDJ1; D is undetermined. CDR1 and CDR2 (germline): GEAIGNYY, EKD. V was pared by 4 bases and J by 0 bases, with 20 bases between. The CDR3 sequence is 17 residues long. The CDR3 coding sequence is TGTGCCTGTGAATATCTGAGGGACAAAATCTACACCGATAAACTCATCTTT. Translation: CACEYLRDKIYTDKLIF.

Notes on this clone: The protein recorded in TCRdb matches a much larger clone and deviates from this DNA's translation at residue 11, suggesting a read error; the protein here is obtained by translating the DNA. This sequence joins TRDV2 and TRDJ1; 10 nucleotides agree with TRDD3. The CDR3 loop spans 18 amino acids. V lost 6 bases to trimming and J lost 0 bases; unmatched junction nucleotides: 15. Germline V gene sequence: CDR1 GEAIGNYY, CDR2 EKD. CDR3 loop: CACLPLGDTTFYTDKLIF. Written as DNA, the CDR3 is TGTGCCTGTCTCCCTTTGGGGGATACTACCTTTTACACCGATAAACTCATCTTT.

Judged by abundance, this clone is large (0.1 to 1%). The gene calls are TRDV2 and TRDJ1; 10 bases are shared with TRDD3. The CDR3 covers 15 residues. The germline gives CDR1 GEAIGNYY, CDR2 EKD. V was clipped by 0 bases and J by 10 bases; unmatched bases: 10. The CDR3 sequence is CACDTVGPGDTGLIF. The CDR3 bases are TGTGCCTGTGACACCGTTGGCCCGGGGGATACGGGACTCATCTTT.

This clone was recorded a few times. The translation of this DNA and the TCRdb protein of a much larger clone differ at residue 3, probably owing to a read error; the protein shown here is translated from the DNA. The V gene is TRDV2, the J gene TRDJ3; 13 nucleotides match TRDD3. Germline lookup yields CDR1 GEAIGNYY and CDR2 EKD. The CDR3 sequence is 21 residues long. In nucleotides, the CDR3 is TGTGCCCGTGACAGCGTACTGGGGGATACGTCCGGCTCCTGGGACACCCGACAGATGTTTTTC. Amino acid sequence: CARDSVLGDTSGSWDTRQMFF.

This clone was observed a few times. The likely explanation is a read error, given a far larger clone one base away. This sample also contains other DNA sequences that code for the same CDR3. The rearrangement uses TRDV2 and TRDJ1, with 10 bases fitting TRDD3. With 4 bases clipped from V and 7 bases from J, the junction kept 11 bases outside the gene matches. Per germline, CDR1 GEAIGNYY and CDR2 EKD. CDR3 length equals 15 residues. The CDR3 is CACDKMGDTGPKLIF. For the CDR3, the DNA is TGTGCCTGTGATAAGATGGGGGATACTGGCCCTAAACTCATCTTT.

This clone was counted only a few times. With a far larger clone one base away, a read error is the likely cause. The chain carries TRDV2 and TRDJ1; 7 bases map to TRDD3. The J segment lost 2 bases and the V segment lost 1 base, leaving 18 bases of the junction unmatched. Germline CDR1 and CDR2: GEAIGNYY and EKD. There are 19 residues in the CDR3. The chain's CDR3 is CACDTVLRTGASPTDKLIF. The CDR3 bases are TGTGCCTGTGACACTGTTCTTCGTACTGGGGCATCCCCTACCGATAAACTCATCTTT.

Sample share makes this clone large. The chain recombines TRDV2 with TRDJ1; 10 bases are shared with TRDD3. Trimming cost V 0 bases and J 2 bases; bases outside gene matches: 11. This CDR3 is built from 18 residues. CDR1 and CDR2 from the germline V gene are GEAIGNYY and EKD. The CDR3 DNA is TGTGCCTGTGACACCGTGGGGGGGATACGCAGTGATACCGATAAACTCATCTTT. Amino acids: CACDTVGGIRSDTDKLIF.

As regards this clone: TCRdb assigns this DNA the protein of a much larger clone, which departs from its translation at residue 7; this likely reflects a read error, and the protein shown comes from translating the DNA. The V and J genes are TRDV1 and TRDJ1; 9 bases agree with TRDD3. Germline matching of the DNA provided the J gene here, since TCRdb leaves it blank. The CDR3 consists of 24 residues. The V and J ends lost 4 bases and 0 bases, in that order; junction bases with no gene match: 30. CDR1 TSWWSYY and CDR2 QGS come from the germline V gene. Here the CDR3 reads CALGVSSLGPGDTSTPPYTDKLIF. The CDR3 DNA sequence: TGTGCTCTTGGGGTGTCCTCCCTTGGCCCTGGGGATACGAGTACCCCTCCGTACACCGATAAACTCATCTTT.

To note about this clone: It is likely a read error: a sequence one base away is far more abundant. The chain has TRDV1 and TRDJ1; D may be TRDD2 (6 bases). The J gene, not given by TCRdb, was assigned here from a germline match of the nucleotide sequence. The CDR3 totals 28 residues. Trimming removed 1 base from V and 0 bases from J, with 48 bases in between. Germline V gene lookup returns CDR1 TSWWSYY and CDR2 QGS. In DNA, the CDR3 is TGTGCTCTTGGGGAACAGCCCGATGTGTATCGTCTTCCTGTGGGATGGAGGGCTGTACCTGAGGACACCGATAAACTCATCTTT. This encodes CALGEQPDVYRLPVGWRAVPEDTDKLIF.

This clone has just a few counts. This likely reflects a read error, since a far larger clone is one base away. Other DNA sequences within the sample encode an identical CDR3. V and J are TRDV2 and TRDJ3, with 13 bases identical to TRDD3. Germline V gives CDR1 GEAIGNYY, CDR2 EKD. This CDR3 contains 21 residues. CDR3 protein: CACDSVLGDTSGSWDTRQMFF. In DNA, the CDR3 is TGTGCCTGTGACAGCGTACTGGGGGATACGTCCGGCTCCTGGGACACTCGACAGATGTTTTTC.

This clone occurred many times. CDR3 sequence reads: CACDTVGYSSPTDKLIF. Here the CDR3 DNA reads TGTGCCTGTGACACCGTGGGATATTCGAGTCCCACCGATAAACTCATCTTT. This chain uses TRDV2 with TRDJ1, with D maybe TRDD3 (6 bases). Trimming removed 0 bases at V and 1 base at J, with 17 bases between. Germline values: CDR1 GEAIGNYY, CDR2 EKD. CDR3 size: 17 residues.

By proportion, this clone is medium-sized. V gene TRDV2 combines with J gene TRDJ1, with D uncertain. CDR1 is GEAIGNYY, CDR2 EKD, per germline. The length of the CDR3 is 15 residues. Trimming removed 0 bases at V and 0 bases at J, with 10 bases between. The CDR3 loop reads CACDTNGQNTDKLIF. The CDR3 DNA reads TGTGCCTGTGACACCAATGGGCAAAACACCGATAAACTCATCTTT.